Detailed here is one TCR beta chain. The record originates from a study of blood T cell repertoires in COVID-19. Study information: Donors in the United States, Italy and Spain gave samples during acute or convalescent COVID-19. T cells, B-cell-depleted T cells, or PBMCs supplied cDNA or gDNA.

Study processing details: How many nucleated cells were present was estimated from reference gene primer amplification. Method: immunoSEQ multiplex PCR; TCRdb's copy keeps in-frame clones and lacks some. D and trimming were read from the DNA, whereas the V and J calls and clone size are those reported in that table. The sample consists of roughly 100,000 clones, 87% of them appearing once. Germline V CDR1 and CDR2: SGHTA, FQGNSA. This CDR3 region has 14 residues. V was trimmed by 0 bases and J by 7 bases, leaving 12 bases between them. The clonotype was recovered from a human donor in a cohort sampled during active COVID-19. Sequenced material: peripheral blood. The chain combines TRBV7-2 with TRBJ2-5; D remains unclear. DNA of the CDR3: TGTGCCAGCAGCTTAGCGCGAGCGCAAAGGACCCAGTACTTC. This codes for CASSLARAQRTQYF. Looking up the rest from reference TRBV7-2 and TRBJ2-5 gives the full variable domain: GAGVSQSPSNKVTEKGKDVELRCDPISGHTALYWYRQSLGQGLEFLIYFQGNSAPDKSGLPSDRFSAERTGGSVSTLTIQRTQQEDSAVYLCASSLARAQRTQYFGPGTRLLVL.